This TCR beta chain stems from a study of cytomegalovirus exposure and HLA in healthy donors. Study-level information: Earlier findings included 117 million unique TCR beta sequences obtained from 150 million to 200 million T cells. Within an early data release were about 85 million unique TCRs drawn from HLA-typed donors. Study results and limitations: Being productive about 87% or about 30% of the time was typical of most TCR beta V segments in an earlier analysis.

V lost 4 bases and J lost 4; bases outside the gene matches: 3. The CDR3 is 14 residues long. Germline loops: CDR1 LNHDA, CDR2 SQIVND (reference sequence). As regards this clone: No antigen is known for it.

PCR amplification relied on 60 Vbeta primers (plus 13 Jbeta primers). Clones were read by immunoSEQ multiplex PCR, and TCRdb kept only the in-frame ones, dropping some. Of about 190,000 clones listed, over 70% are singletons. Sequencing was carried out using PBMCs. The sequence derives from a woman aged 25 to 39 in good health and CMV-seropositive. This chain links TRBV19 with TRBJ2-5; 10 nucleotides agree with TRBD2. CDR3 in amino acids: CASSTSGSGETQYF. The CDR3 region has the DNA TGTGCCAGTAGTACTAGCGGGAGTGGAGAGACCCAGTACTTC.